This T cell receptor beta chain was documented in a study of T cells of healthy individuals. This clonotype has a handful of counts. Germline V lookup: CDR1 MGHRA, CDR2 YSYEKL. Trimming left V 4 bases short and J 8 bases short, with 19 bases between. The CDR3 runs 15 residues. TCRdb independently ran MiXCR on the 5' RACE reads; one entry per CDR3 protein. The table includes 60,000 to 80,000 distinct CDR3 sequences, around 16% detected once. This rearrangement joins TRBV4-1 to TRBJ2-3, with D possibly called TRBD1 or TRBD2 (5 bases each). The receptor comes from a human donor in good health. This CDR3 is CASSPRWRGEATQYF. Written as DNA, the CDR3 is TGCGCCAGCAGCCCCCGGTGGCGAGGGGAAGCTACGCAGTATTTT.